This TCR beta chain was profiled in a study of Ad26.COV2.S vaccination and SARS-CoV-2 variants. The wider study: Once, or twice with 56 days between doses, Ad26.COV2.S was given intramuscularly.

As for treatment: some 20 received Ad26.COV2.S at low or high dose, single or two shots; 5 received placebo; per-sample allocation not given. Material that was analyzed had been drawn on day 63 after the first vaccine or placebo injection. The table came from immunoSEQ multiplex PCR; TCRdb's copy has only in-frame clones and leaves some out. The repertoire holds about 350,000 clones, with approximately 86% as singletons. This sample comprised peripheral blood, obtained in a trial of Ad26.COV2.S vaccine versus placebo. The receptor's source is a person aged 18-65 years who received the Ad26.COV2.S COVID-19 vaccine or a placebo.

The CDR3 protein is CASSQGLRQWESYEQYF. The CDR3 nucleotides read TGCGCCAGCAGCCAAGGACTCAGGCAGTGGGAATCCTACGAGCAGTACTTC. The V gene is TRBV4-3, the J gene TRBJ2-7; D remains ambiguous. V was pared by 1 base and J by 1 base, with 17 bases between. The CDR3 is 17 residues long. In germline, CDR1 is LGHNA, CDR2 YSLEER.